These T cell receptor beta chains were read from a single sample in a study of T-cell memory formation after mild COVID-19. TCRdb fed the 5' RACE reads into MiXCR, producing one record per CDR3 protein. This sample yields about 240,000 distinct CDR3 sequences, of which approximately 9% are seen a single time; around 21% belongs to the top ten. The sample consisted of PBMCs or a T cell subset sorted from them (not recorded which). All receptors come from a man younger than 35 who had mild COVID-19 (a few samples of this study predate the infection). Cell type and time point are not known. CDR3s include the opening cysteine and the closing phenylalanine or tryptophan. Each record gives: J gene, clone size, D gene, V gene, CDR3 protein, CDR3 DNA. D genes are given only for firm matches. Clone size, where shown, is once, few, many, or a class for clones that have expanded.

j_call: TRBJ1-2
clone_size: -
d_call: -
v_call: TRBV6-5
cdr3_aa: CASSARGALGYTF
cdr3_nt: TGTGCCAGCAGTGCCCGGGGGGCATTGGGCTACACCTTC

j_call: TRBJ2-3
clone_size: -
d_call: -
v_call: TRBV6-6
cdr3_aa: CASGSSPYTQYF
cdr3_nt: TGTGCCAGCGGTTCGAGTCCGTACACGCAGTATTTT

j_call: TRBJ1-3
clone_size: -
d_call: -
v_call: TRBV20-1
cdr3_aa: CSARSEEGTGNTIYF
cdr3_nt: TGCAGTGCTAGATCGGAGGAGGGAACTGGAAACACCATATATTTT

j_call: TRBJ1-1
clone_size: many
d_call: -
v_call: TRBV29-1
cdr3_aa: CSVVVLGRAFF
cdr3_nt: TGCAGCGTTGTCGTACTCGGACGGGCTTTCTTT

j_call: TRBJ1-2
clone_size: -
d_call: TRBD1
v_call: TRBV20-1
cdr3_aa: CSAYSGGEGYTF
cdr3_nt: TGCAGTGCCTACTCAGGGGGGGAGGGCTACACCTTC

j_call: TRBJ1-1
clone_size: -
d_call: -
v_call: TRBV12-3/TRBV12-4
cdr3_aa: CASSLGGVRGFF
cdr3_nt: TGTGCCAGCAGTTTGGGGGGGGTCCGGGGTTTCTTT

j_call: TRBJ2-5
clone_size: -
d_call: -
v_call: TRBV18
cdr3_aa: CASSPPTWVGTKTQYF
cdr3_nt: TGTGCCAGCTCACCCCCGACGTGGGTGGGGACGAAGACCCAGTACTTC

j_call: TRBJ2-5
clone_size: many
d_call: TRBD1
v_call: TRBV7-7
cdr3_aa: CASSLAGQGAGETQYF
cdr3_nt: TGTGCTAGCAGCTTAGCAGGACAGGGGGCCGGAGAGACCCAGTACTTC

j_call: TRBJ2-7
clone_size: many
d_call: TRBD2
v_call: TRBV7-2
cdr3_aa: CASSPGLAVSYEQYF
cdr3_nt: TGTGCCAGCAGCCCTGGACTAGCGGTCTCCTACGAGCAGTACTTC

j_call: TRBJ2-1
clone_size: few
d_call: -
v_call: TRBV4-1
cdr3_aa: CASSQVAHWRQFF
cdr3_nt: TGCGCCAGCAGCCAAGTAGCCCACTGGAGGCAGTTCTTC

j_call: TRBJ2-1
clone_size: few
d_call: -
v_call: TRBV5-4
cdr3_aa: CACSNWATNRNEQFF
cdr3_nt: TGTGCCTGCAGCAATTGGGCTACCAACAGAAATGAGCAGTTCTTC

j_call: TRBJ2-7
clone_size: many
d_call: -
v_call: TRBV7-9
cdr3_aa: CASSLTPYEQYF
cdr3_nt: TGTGCCAGCAGCTTAACCCCCTACGAGCAGTACTTC

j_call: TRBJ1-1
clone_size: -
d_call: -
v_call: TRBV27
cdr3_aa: CASSLMANTEAFF
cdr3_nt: TGTGCCAGCAGTTTAATGGCGAACACTGAAGCTTTCTTT

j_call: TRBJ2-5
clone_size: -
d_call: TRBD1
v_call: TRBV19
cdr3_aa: CASRLTGPSGETQYF
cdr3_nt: TGTGCCAGCAGACTGACAGGGCCCTCAGGAGAGACCCAGTACTTC

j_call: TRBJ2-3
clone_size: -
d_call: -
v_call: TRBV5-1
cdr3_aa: CASTQQLGDTQYF
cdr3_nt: TGCGCCAGCACCCAACAGCTTGGCGATACGCAGTATTTT

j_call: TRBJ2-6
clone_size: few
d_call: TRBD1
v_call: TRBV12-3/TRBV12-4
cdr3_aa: CASSTRGTAGANVLTF
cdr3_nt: TGTGCCAGCAGCACAAGGGGGACAGCCGGGGCCAACGTCCTGACTTTC

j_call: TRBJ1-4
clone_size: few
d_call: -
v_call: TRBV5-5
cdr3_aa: CASSLVDSGSPGWEKLFF
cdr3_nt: TGTGCCAGCAGCTTGGTGGACTCGGGCAGTCCGGGTTGGGAAAAACTGTTTTTT

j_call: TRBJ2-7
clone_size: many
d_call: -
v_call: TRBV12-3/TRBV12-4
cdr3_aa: CASSFFRGAEQYF
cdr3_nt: TGTGCCAGCAGTTTTTTCCGGGGGGCCGAGCAGTACTTC

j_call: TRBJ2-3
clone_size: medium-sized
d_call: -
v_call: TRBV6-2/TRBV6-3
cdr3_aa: CASSLTSTDTQYF
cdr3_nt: TGTGCCAGCAGTTTGACTAGCACAGATACGCAGTATTTT

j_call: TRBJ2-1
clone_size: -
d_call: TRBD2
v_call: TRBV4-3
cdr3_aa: CASSQDWLAGGREQFF
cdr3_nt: TGCGCCAGCAGCCAAGACTGGTTAGCGGGGGGGCGTGAGCAGTTCTTC

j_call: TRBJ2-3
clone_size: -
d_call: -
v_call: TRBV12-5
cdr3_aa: CASGPLFAGATDTQYF
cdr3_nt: TGTGCTAGTGGTCCCCTATTTGCAGGGGCCACAGATACGCAGTATTTT

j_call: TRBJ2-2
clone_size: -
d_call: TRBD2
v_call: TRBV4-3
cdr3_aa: CASSPHGGGNTGELFF
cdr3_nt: TGCGCCAGCAGCCCGCACGGGGGGGGGAACACCGGGGAGCTGTTTTTT

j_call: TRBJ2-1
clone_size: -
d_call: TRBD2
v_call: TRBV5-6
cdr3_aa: CASSQGLAGVLSYNEQFF
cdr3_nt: TGTGCCAGCAGCCAAGGACTAGCGGGGGTACTCTCCTACAATGAGCAGTTCTTC

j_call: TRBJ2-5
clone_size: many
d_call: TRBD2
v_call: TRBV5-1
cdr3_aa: CASSVSGGPETQYF
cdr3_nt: TGCGCCAGCAGCGTATCGGGGGGGCCGGAGACCCAGTACTTC

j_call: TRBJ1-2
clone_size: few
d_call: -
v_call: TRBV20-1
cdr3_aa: CSARDLGIANYGYTF
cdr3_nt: TGCAGTGCTAGAGATCTCGGGATAGCGAACTATGGCTACACCTTC

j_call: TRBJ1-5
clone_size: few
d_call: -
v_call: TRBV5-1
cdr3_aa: CASSLGPLGGNQPQHF
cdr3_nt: TGCGCCAGCAGCTTGGGTCCACTGGGGGGGAATCAGCCCCAGCATTTT

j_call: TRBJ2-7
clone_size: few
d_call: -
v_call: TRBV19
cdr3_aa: CASSIRETYEQYF
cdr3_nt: TGTGCCAGTAGTATAAGAGAGACCTACGAGCAGTACTTC

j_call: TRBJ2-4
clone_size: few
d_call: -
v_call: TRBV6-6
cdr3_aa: CASSYPAIAKNIQYF
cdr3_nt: TGTGCCAGCAGTTACCCCGCTATAGCCAAAAACATTCAGTACTTC

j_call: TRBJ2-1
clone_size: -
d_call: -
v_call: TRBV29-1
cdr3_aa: CSVGVPYNEQFF
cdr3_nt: TGCAGCGTTGGGGTGCCCTACAATGAGCAGTTCTTC

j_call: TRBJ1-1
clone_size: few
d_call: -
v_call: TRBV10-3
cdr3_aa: CAISPSEGTYRRMNTEAFF
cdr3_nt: TGTGCCATCAGTCCGTCGGAAGGGACCTATCGAAGAATGAACACTGAAGCTTTCTTT

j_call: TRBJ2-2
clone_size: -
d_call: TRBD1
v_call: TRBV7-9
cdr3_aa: CASSLGQGNAGELFF
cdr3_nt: TGTGCCAGCAGCTTGGGACAGGGAAATGCCGGGGAGCTGTTTTTT

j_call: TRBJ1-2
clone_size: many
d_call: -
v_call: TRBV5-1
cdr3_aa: CASSLGRDYGYTF
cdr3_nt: TGCGCCAGCAGCTTGGGCAGGGATTATGGCTACACCTTC

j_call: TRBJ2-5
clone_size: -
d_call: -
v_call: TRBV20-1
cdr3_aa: CSALEGLGQETQYF
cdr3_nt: TGCAGTGCTCTGGAAGGCCTTGGCCAAGAGACCCAGTACTTC

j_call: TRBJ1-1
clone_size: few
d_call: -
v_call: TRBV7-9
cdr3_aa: CASSLEVILNTEAFF
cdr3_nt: TGTGCCAGCAGCTTAGAAGTTATCTTAAACACTGAAGCTTTCTTT

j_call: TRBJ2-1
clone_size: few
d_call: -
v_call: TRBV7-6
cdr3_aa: CASSKTQGFGEQFF
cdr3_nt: TGTGCCAGCAGTAAAACCCAGGGGTTTGGTGAGCAGTTCTTC

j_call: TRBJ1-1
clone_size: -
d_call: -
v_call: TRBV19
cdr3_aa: CASRGWSTEAFF
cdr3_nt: TGTGCCAGTAGGGGCTGGAGCACTGAAGCTTTCTTT

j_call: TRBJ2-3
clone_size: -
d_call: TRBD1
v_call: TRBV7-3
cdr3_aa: CASSSVRTGGTDTQYF
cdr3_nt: TGTGCCAGCAGCTCCGTCCGGACAGGGGGCACAGATACGCAGTATTTT

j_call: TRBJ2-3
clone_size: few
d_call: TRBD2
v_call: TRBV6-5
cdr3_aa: CASSYAGLAGGPPTDTQYF
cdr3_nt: TGTGCCAGCAGTTACGCGGGACTAGCGGGGGGGCCGCCCACAGATACGCAGTATTTT

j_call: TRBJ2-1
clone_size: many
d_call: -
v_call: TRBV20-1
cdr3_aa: CSARAVRSSYNEQFF
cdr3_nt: TGCAGTGCTCGCGCCGTCCGGAGCTCCTACAATGAGCAGTTCTTC

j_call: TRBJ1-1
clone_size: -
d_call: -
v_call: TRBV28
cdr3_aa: CATLPGTVNPEAFF
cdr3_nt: TGTGCCACCCTCCCGGGGACCGTGAACCCTGAAGCTTTCTTT